This note documents a single TCR beta chain sequence. This sample is part of a study of blood T cell repertoires in COVID-19. As for the study in general: Both acute and convalescent COVID-19 samples were obtained from the United States, Italy and Spain. T cells, B-cell-depleted T cells, or PBMCs supplied cDNA or gDNA.

Original analysis: Amplification with reference gene primers provided the estimates of nucleated cell counts. Method: immunoSEQ multiplex PCR; TCRdb's copy keeps in-frame clones and lacks some. V and J calls plus clone size are reproduced from that table; the DNA served to infer D and trimming. The sample has fewer than 100,000 clones; 90% to 95% are singletons. Germline lookup yields CDR1 MNHEY and CDR2 SVGAGI. This CDR3 has 12 residues. V lost 5 bases to trimming and J lost 8 bases, with 9 bases between them. The source of this sequence is a woman between 50 and 59 years old in a cohort sampled during active COVID-19. The source material was peripheral blood. The J gene is TRBJ2-2, the V gene TRBV6-5; D is perhaps TRBD1 (6 bases). The CDR3 spells CASSTGTGELFF. The CDR3 DNA is TGTGCCAGCAGTACCGGGACAGGGGAGCTGTTTTTT.